The 14 T cell receptor beta chains given below trace back to one sample, sequenced in a study of T cells in Graves' hyperthyroidism and ophthalmopathy. Amplified regions were TCR beta CDR3 sequences from RNA transcripts. Using the HTBI primer set, a first-round RT-PCR was run on the TCR CDR3. TCRdb reprocessed the multiplex PCR reads with MiXCR, giving one entry per CDR3 protein. The data contain about 520,000 distinct CDR3 sequences, roughly 25% of them singletons. The sample taken for sequencing was blood. The receptor set was obtained from a young woman with Graves' ophthalmopathy.

Many counts were recorded for this clonotype. This sequence joins TRBV29-1 and TRBJ2-7, with TRBD1 identical over 9 bases. From germline, CDR1 is SQVTM and CDR2 ANQGSEA. This CDR3 has 14 amino acids. V shed 4 bases and J 4 bases; nucleotides not matched to a gene: 8. In DNA, the CDR3 is TGCAGCGTTGTACTTCAGGACAGGGGTTACGAGCAGTACTTC. Translation: CSVVLQDRGYEQYF.

The rearrangement joins TRBV7-2 to TRBJ2-7; 10 nucleotides match TRBD1. With 0 bases clipped from V and 4 bases from J, the junction kept 9 bases outside the gene matches. The CDR3 is 17 amino acids. CDR1 is SGHTA, CDR2 FQGNSA, per germline. The CDR3 here is CASSLASGQGGMYEQYF. The CDR3 region has the DNA TGTGCCAGCAGCTTAGCTTCCGGACAGGGGGGTATGTACGAGCAGTACTTC.

V usage is TRBV27 and J usage is TRBJ1-2; 7 bases map to TRBD1. The V gene's germline CDR1 is MNHEY and CDR2 SMNVEV (reference sequence). Losses at the gene ends were 2 bases for V and 2 bases for J; bases not matched to a gene: 11. The CDR3 loop spans 17 amino acids. The CDR3 region has the DNA TGTGCCAGCAGTTTACAGACAGGGAAGGGGGTAAACTATGGCTACACCTTC. The encoded protein is CASSLQTGKGVNYGYTF.

This clonotype showed up many times. The J gene is TRBJ1-1, the V gene TRBV6-1; TRBD1 matches 8 bases. Unmatched junction bases numbered 10, after V lost 6 bases and J lost 4 bases. Germline-derived CDR1 and CDR2 are MNHNS and SASEGT. This CDR3 is built from 15 residues. The CDR3 sequence is CASSSPDRVSTEAFF. The CDR3 nucleotides read TGTGCCAGCAGCTCTCCGGACAGGGTCAGCACTGAAGCTTTCTTT.

Remarks on this clonotype: This CDR3 is missing its conserved last phenylalanine or tryptophan, likely due to a read error. The J gene is TRBJ1-1, the V gene TRBV7-2; the D gene is possibly TRBD1 (5 bases). The germline gives CDR1 SGHTA, CDR2 FQGNSA. The CDR3 runs to 14 residues. Trimming removed 1 base from V and 5 bases from J, with 11 bases in between. CDR3 nucleotides: TGTGCCAGCAGCTTAGGAGTGGGGGGGACTGAAGCTTTCGTT. Its protein is CASSLGVGGTEAFV.

The sample holds many counts of this clonotype. Its ends do not fully match the called genes, so a read error is possible. V and J are TRBV7-7 and TRBJ2-4; TRBD1 is a possible D gene (6 bases). Germline V lookup: CDR1 SSHAT, CDR2 FNYEAQ (reference sequence). CDR3 length: 13 amino acids. CDR3: CASSRDTKNIQYF. The DNA of the CDR3 is TGTGCTAGCAGCCGGGACACCAAAAACATTCAGTACTTC.

There are many counts of this clonotype. V is TRBV7-2 and J is TRBJ1-2, with TRBD1 matching 8 bases. Germline loops: CDR1 SGHTA, CDR2 FQGNSA. The CDR3 extends over 15 amino acids. The trim removed 3 bases at V and 4 bases at J, leaving 7 bases unmatched. CDR3 nucleotide sequence: TGTGCCAGCAGCTTCAACCCCGGGACAGGCTATGGCTACACCTTC. Amino acid sequence: CASSFNPGTGYGYTF.

This clonotype was seen more than once but under ten times. This rearrangement joins TRBV6-1 to TRBJ2-7; weak D call: TRBD2 (6 bases). From germline, CDR1 is MNHNS and CDR2 SASEGT. The CDR3 runs 18 residues. V was clipped by 2 bases and J by 6 bases, with 26 bases between them. CDR3 sequence: CASSERVGEGRRRGEQYF. In DNA, the CDR3 is TGTGCCAGCAGTGAAAGGGTCGGTGAAGGCAGACGGAGGGGCGAGCAGTACTTC.

The V gene is TRBV6-1, the J gene TRBJ2-5; D is ambiguous. The CDR3 is 13 residues long. Trimming stripped 7 bases from V and 2 bases from J, with 11 bases between. CDR1 is MNHNS and CDR2 is SASEGT in the germline V gene. CDR3 sequence (DNA): TGTGCCAGCAAGAACACAGCGCAAGAGACCCAGTACTTC. Its protein is CASKNTAQETQYF.

There are many counts of this clonotype. The chain is built from TRBV6-2 or TRBV6-3 and TRBJ2-7; no definite D call. Germline V gene data show CDR1 as MNHEY and CDR2 as SVGEGT. Trimming shortened V by 2 bases and J by 1 base, and 3 bases separated the two germline ends. This CDR3 contains 12 residues. CDR3 amino acids: CASSYQSYEQYF. CDR3 sequence (DNA): TGTGCCAGCAGTTACCAATCCTACGAGCAGTACTTC.

Concerning this clonotype itself: The germline gene is not matched at one end of the junction; a read error may be the cause. The gene calls are TRBV4-1 and TRBJ2-7, with 7 bases identical to TRBD1. Germline V gives CDR1 MGHRA, CDR2 YSYEKL. The CDR3 sequence is 15 residues long. The DNA of the CDR3 is TGCGCCAGCATCCAAGTCAGGGGGAAGGTCAACGAGCAGTACTTC. Its translation is CASIQVRGKVNEQYF.

This clonotype came up a few times. The gene calls are TRBV2 and TRBJ1-1, with TRBD1 as a possible D gene (6 bases). The CDR3 extends over 14 amino acids. Germline assignment: CDR1 SNHLY and CDR2 FYNNEI. Trimming shortened V by 6 bases and J by 3 bases, and 14 bases separated the two germline ends. CDR3 residues: CASRYREWDTEAFF. CDR3 nucleotides: TGTGCCAGCAGATACAGGGAGTGGGACACTGAAGCTTTCTTT.

The chain employs TRBV9 and TRBJ1-5; no definite D call. This CDR3 is 13 amino acids long. The V end lost 4 bases, the J end lost 9 bases, and 14 bases lay between the germline ends. The germline V gene encodes CDR1 SGDLS and CDR2 YYNGEE. The chain's CDR3 is CASSSRDIGPQHF. The CDR3 region has the DNA TGTGCCAGCAGCTCCAGAGATATTGGGCCCCAGCATTTT.

This clonotype was seen many times. The chain joins TRBV12-3 or TRBV12-4 to TRBJ1-5, with 7 bases fitting TRBD1. V lost 6 bases and J lost 4; bases outside the gene matches: 6. This CDR3 is 14 amino acids long. DNA for the CDR3: TGTGCCAGCAGCCGGCAACAGGGGAATCAGCCCCAGCATTTT. It translates to CASSRQQGNQPQHF.